This TCR beta chain comes out of a study of blood T cells in healthy people across ages (dated by TCRdb to between 2015 and 2017). Study-level background: In model experiments, template switching captured about one uniquely barcoded TCR beta cDNA molecule for every two T cells. Age-related changes in TCR beta repertoire diversity were measured in the study by deep sequencing normalized with unique cDNA molecular identifiers. Four age groups were formed from the donors: young (average approximately 15 years), middle-aged (approximately 39), aged (62) and long-lived (82). To avoid experimental bias, donors of different ages were spread randomly across the sequencing lanes. Two additional independent replicas of 1 million unique cDNA reads from the same blood draw were analyzed for two donors (one aged 18 to 29 and one aged 80 or older).

The full study reports these points: A strong correlation was found between observed TCR beta diversity and the percentage of naive T cells measured by flow cytometry. Estimates of total diversity based on one million sequenced T cells were regarded as lower bounds and as underestimates. Since profiling was done on bulk unsorted PBMCs, naive and antigen-experienced compartments could not be conclusively compared. Observed TCR beta diversity per million T cells fell roughly linearly with age, and a significant reduction was already apparent by age around 44. Compared with the aged group, more naive CD4+ T cells, fewer expanded clones and increased TCR diversity were shown by the long-lived group, suggesting age selection. The CMV infection status of donors was not known, potentially confounding age-related changes in expanded clonotypes.

In its sample, this clonotype was seen once. The antigen it recognizes is unknown. The input lacks base qualities; no much larger clone sits a single base away. A lone read gives weak evidence. The library relied on 5' RACE. The sequencer listed for this sample is Illumina HiSeq 2500. A second PCR of roughly 7 to 11 cycles was performed with a sample-barcoded 5' primer and a J-beta primer mix. Each TCR beta cDNA molecule received a unique molecular identifier from a template-switch 5' adaptor carrying 12 random nucleotides. Each sample yielded at least 2.5 million CDR3-containing paired-end reads. The Mint cDNA synthesis kit, primed by a TRBC-specific oligonucleotide, was used to synthesize first-strand cDNA from all RNA. Following uracil-DNA glycosylase treatment, a first 18-cycle PCR with universal primers M1SS and BC2_uni_R was performed on all cDNA. Per the authors' processing: Normalization of each sample was performed by random selection of 1 million high-quality reads, each carrying a distinct molecular identifier. Instead of being binned into consensus sequences, reads with shared molecular identifiers were discarded. MiTCR, run with a Q25 quality threshold and the strictest error-elimination algorithm, handled CDR3 identification, clonotype clustering and error correction. A nonparametric unseen species model with Euler transformation was used to estimate lower-bound total TCR beta diversity. TCRdb itself trimmed the public reads at Q25 with fastp, ran MiXCR and retained productive beta chains. A single entry per CDR3 protein holds the most common genes and DNA from its merged rows. The V and J calls here are based on TCRdb, not the publication. Here the sample has hundreds of thousands of distinct CDR3 sequences; 46% occur a single time. The ten top clones hold 15% to 20% of the sample.

Systemically healthy Caucasian individuals from Russia, 39 in total and aged about 6 to 95 years, were included as donors. Each donor gave ten milliliters of peripheral blood, collected into EDTA-treated Vacutainer tubes. PBMCs were isolated by Ficoll-Paque density-gradient centrifugation, with at least 6 million obtained per sample. Trizol reagent was used to extract total RNA from PBMCs, with at least 5.5 micrograms per sample. For every donor, flow cytometry on a PBMC aliquot measured the percentage of naive CD45RAhigh/CD27high T cells. According to the germline V gene, CDR1 reads SGHRS and CDR2 reads YFSETQ. The cysteine opens and the phenylalanine closes a CDR3 of 15 amino acids. Left in the record is the CDR3 DNA by itself, 45 bases read in frame from the first base. V is cut by 0 bases and J by 2 bases, and the space between the germline ends is 9 bases.

The rearrangement joined TRBV5-1 to TRBJ2-1; the D segment could be TRBD2, given 5 matching bases. The sequence was obtained from an elderly man in good health. The sequencing input was blood. The CDR3 region has the sequence CASSLVPSTYNEQFF. The DNA sequence is as follows: TGCGCCAGCAGCTTGGTACCTAGCACCTACAATGAGCAGTTCTTC.